The 7 T cell receptor beta chains listed next were all sequenced from one sample in a study of monozygotic twins with inflammatory bowel disease. TCRdb reprocessed the 5' RACE reads, with one entry per CDR3 protein and no DNA. This table holds about 210,000 distinct CDR3 sequences. What was sequenced was blood. Every receptor here comes from a human donor with ulcerative colitis or Crohn's disease, or a healthy co-twin of an affected twin (not recorded which).

This chain links TRBV18 with TRBJ2-3. The CDR3 extends over 12 amino acids. The germline CDR1 and CDR2 sequences are KGHSH and LQKENI. The CDR3 sequence: CASSPPEDTQYF.

This rearrangement joins TRBV5-8 to TRBJ2-1; checking the TCRdb D call of TRBD1 is not possible without DNA. This CDR3 comprises 12 residues. Germline-derived CDR1 and CDR2 are SGHTS and YDEGEE. CDR3 amino acids: CASGLVVGQQFF.

V usage is TRBV5-1 and J usage is TRBJ1-2. This CDR3 spans 12 amino acids. Germline loops: CDR1 SGHRS, CDR2 YFSETQ. Here the CDR3 reads CASSLNSYGYTF.

The rearrangement links TRBV3-1 to TRBJ1-1. There are 15 residues in the CDR3. Germline CDR1 reads LGHDT; CDR2 reads YNNKEL (reference sequence). The CDR3 here is CASTPRGGGWTEAFF.

This sequence joins TRBV6-5 and TRBJ1-2; TCRdb lists TRBD1, though no DNA is available to test this call. Per the germline V gene, CDR1 is MNHEY and CDR2 is SVGAGI. The CDR3 covers 18 residues. This chain's CDR3 is CASSYSIFQGLANYGYTF.

The chain carries TRBV5-1 and TRBJ2-3. This CDR3 is 16 amino acids long. Germline CDR1 and CDR2: SGHRS and YFSETQ. The CDR3: CASSLPASVDTDTQYF.

The chain is built from TRBV15 and TRBJ2-3; TCRdb's assignment of TRBD1 cannot be checked, as there is no DNA. The CDR3 is 16 residues long. Germline-derived CDR1 and CDR2 are LNHNV and YYDKDF (reference sequence). CDR3 protein: CATSEALGGGTDTQYF.